This entry lists 18 T cell receptor beta chains sequenced from one sample in a study of blood T cell repertoires in COVID-19. Generated by immunoSEQ multiplex PCR, the TCRdb table keeps only in-frame clones and is missing some. The repertoire holds around 200,000 clones, with around 83% as singletons. Sequencing was performed on peripheral blood. These receptors came from a middle-aged man with active or convalescent COVID-19.

V gene TRBV11-2 combines with J gene TRBJ1-6; the D gene is possibly TRBD1 (6 bases). V gave up 0 bases and J gave up 9 bases, with 12 bases separating them. This CDR3 is 15 amino acids long. Per germline, CDR1 SGHAT and CDR2 FQNNGV. Written as DNA, the CDR3 is TGTGCCAGCAGCTTAGAGGGGGGGCCGGCTTCACCCCTCCACTTT. It specifies CASSLEGGPASPLHF.

Here the CDR3 reads CASIADRASGTEAFF. As DNA, the CDR3 is TGTGCCAGCATCGCGGACAGGGCCTCGGGCACTGAAGCTTTCTTT. The chain links TRBV28 to TRBJ1-1; 8 bases are shared with TRBD1. The germline V gene encodes CDR1 MDHEN and CDR2 SYDVKM. V shed 7 bases, J shed 4 bases, and the junction held 11 bases outside the gene matches. This CDR3 region has 15 residues.

The chain is built from TRBV10-1 and TRBJ2-2; 11 nucleotides match TRBD2. CDR1 is WNHNN and CDR2 is SYGVQD in the germline V gene (reference sequence). Trimming cost V 6 bases and J 0 bases; bases outside gene matches: 3. The CDR3 totals 16 residues. The CDR3 sequence: CASSSSGGSNTGELFF. The CDR3 DNA reads TGCGCCAGCAGCTCTAGCGGGGGGTCGAACACCGGGGAGCTGTTTTTT.

This chain connects TRBV28 to TRBJ2-2; weak D call: TRBD1 (5 bases). The CDR3 runs to 16 residues. V lost 2 bases and J 6 bases, leaving 16 bases between the germline ends. CDR1 and CDR2 from the germline V gene are MDHEN and SYDVKM. CDR3 sequence: CASSLSLQVWAGELFF. CDR3 in DNA: TGTGCCAGCAGTTTAAGTCTACAGGTCTGGGCCGGGGAGCTGTTTTTT. The full variable domain, with the rest looked up from reference TRBV28 and TRBJ2-2, is DVKVTQSSRYLVKRTGEKVFLECVQDMDHENMFWYRQDPGLGLRLIYFSYDVKMKEKGDIPEGYSVSREKKERFSLILESASTNQTSMYLCASSLSLQVWAGELFFGEGSRLTVL.

V usage is TRBV30 and J usage is TRBJ2-5; the D gene is possibly TRBD1 (6 bases). The germline gives CDR1 GTSNPN, CDR2 SVGIG (reference sequence). The CDR3 is 14 residues long. V lost 2 bases and J 2 bases, leaving 12 bases between the germline ends. The CDR3, as DNA: TGTGCCTGGAGTAGAGGGGGTCCTCAAGAGACCCAGTACTTC. Encoded protein: CAWSRGGPQETQYF.

J is TRBJ2-7 and V is TRBV11-2; D might be TRBD2 (6 bases). Looked up from germline, CDR1 is SGHAT and CDR2 is FQNNGV. The CDR3 sequence is 12 residues long. V was shortened by 6 bases and J by 6 bases, with 12 bases between the two germline ends. Here the CDR3 DNA reads TGTGCCAGCAGTTTCGGAGGGTCCGAGCAGTACTTC. It translates to CASSFGGSEQYF.

Details on this clone: At the DNA level, this CDR3 is encoded by other sequences in the same sample as well. V is TRBV19 and J is TRBJ1-4; TRBD1 agrees at 9 bases. The CDR3 spans 15 residues. Germline CDR1 LNHDA, CDR2 SQIVND (reference sequence). V trimming: 9 bases; J trimming: 0 bases; junction bases outside the gene matches: 5. CDR3 loop: CASSDRGSTNEKLFF. Written as DNA, the CDR3 is TGTGCCAGCTCGGACAGGGGCTCAACTAATGAAAAACTGTTTTTT.

The V gene is TRBV6-5, the J gene TRBJ1-1; D uncertain. The V end was cut by 8 bases, the J end by 1 base, with 14 bases between. CDR1 and CDR2 (germline): MNHEY, SVGAGI. The CDR3 contains 14 residues. The CDR3 sequence: CASLPGSGNTEAFF. The CDR3 DNA sequence: TGTGCCAGCCTCCCCGGGAGTGGGAACACTGAAGCTTTCTTT.

This chain uses TRBV6-2 or TRBV6-3 with TRBJ1-1, with D unresolved. Looked up from germline, CDR1 is MNHEY and CDR2 is SVGEGT. The V and J ends lost 2 bases and 2 bases respectively, with 9 bases between them. The CDR3 contains 14 residues. In DNA, the CDR3 is TGTGCCAGCAGTTACCCGGCGGCCAACACTGAAGCTTTCTTT. This encodes CASSYPAANTEAFF.

This clone was counted only a few times. The chain uses TRBV3-1 (or the pseudogene TRBV3-2) and TRBJ1-1; TRBD1 is a possible D gene (5 bases). Trimming took 5 bases from V and 1 from J, leaving 14 bases between them. The CDR3 length is 15 residues. Germline loops: CDR1 LGHDT, CDR2 YNNKEL (reference sequence). The CDR3 sequence is CASSFRWTSNTEAFF. In DNA, the CDR3 is TGTGCCAGCAGCTTCCGTTGGACATCGAACACTGAAGCTTTCTTT.

DNA for the CDR3: TGTGCCAGCAGTTTACTGGGAGTCCCAAACACCATATATTTT. Its protein product is CASSLLGVPNTIYF. The chain is built from TRBV28 and TRBJ1-3; no clear D. The CDR3 is made up of 14 amino acids. Trimming stripped 2 bases from V and 6 bases from J, with 11 bases between. Germline assignment: CDR1 MDHEN and CDR2 SYDVKM. The full variable domain, with the rest looked up from reference TRBV28 and TRBJ1-3, is DVKVTQSSRYLVKRTGEKVFLECVQDMDHENMFWYRQDPGLGLRLIYFSYDVKMKEKGDIPEGYSVSREKKERFSLILESASTNQTSMYLCASSLLGVPNTIYFGEGSWLTVV.

V gene TRBV7-3 combines with J gene TRBJ2-6, with 10 bases matching TRBD1. J lost 2 bases, V lost 4 bases, and 8 bases had no gene match. From germline, CDR1 is SGHTA and CDR2 FQGTGA. The CDR3 length is 18 residues. CDR3 region: CASSYTGTGAAGANVLTF. CDR3 DNA sequence: TGTGCCAGCAGCTATACCGGGACAGGGGCGGCTGGGGCCAACGTCCTGACTTTC.

The genes are TRBV5-4 and TRBJ2-4; weak D call: TRBD2 (6 bases). CDR3 length: 14 residues. V was pared by 3 bases and J by 5 bases, with 12 bases between. The germline CDR1 and CDR2 sequences are SGHNT and YYREEE (reference sequence). CDR3: CASSWRGLENIQYF. The CDR3 nucleotides are TGTGCCAGCAGCTGGAGGGGCCTGGAAAACATTCAGTACTTC.

The rearrangement uses TRBV7-8 and TRBJ1-2, with 7 bases matching TRBD1. The germline gives CDR1 SGHVS, CDR2 FQNEAQ. Germline trimming cut 5 bases from V and 3 bases from J; bases unmatched to any gene: 6. This CDR3 is 14 amino acids long. CDR3 nucleotide sequence: TGTGCCAGCAGCCTTTATACAGGGGACTATGGCTACACCTTC. Its translation: CASSLYTGDYGYTF.

This clone was counted once. The chain is built from TRBV6-5 and TRBJ1-2; the match to TRBD1 covers 8 bases. CDR1 and CDR2 from the germline V gene are MNHEY and SVGAGI. Unmatched junction bases numbered 9, after V lost 5 bases and J lost 7 bases. This CDR3 comprises 14 residues. CDR3 in DNA: TGTGCCAGCAGTAACCGACAGGGGCTGAGTGGCTACACCTTC. Translation: CASSNRQGLSGYTF.

The gene calls are TRBV28 and TRBJ1-1; D call uncertain. V lost 3 bases and J lost 10, with 15 bases in between. The germline gives CDR1 MDHEN, CDR2 SYDVKM. The CDR3 covers 13 residues. This CDR3 reads CASSFPLGGRAFF. The CDR3 DNA sequence: TGTGCCAGCAGTTTCCCCCTAGGAGGGCGAGCTTTCTTT.

The chain carries TRBV2 and TRBJ1-1; D is undetermined. V was cut by 6 bases and J by 2 bases, with 7 bases left in between. Per germline, CDR1 SNHLY and CDR2 FYNNEI. This CDR3 has 12 residues. DNA for the CDR3: TGTGCCAGCAGGGCACCTAACACTGAAGCTTTCTTT. Protein sequence: CASRAPNTEAFF.

The genes are TRBV4-3 and TRBJ1-1; 9 bases match TRBD1. The CDR3 covers 15 residues. CDR1 and CDR2 (germline): LGHNA, YSLEER. V was pared by 3 bases and J by 5 bases, with 7 bases of the junction left unmatched. In DNA form, the CDR3 reads TGCGCCAGCAGCCAGGATACAGGGGGCAAGACTGAAGCTTTCTTT. Translating gives CASSQDTGGKTEAFF.